This T cell receptor beta chain was found in a study of cytomegalovirus exposure and HLA in healthy donors. General study findings and limits: The investigators catalogued some 150 TCR beta chains as cytomegalovirus-associated. Available immune exposure information covered CMV serostatus only.

Healthy bone marrow donors supplied every sample. The primer mix had 60 Vbeta and 13 Jbeta primers. Sequenced by immunoSEQ multiplex PCR; TCRdb stores in-frame clones only, minus some. The sample lists some 60,000 clones; approximately 80% were seen once. This clone appeared once. Its cognate antigen is unknown. Sequencing was performed on PBMCs. The sequence was collected from a male donor in good health and CMV-seronegative.

The CDR3 reads CASSGQANQPQHF. DNA of the CDR3: TGTGCCAGCAGCGGACAGGCCAATCAGCCCCAGCATTTT. This chain links TRBV7-2 with TRBJ1-5; 7 bases are shared with TRBD1. V trimming: 5 bases; J trimming: 3 bases; junction bases outside the gene matches: 1. This CDR3 spans 13 amino acids. Germline V CDR1 and CDR2: SGHTA, FQGNSA.